This entry lists 19 T cell receptor beta chains sequenced from one sample in a study of shared clonotypes between healthy human individuals. Only in-frame clones appear in the TCRdb table, and some are missing; sequencing was by immunoSEQ multiplex PCR. The sample carries 2 million to 2.5 million clones, roughly 93% recorded once. Specimen: naive CD4+ T cells from PBMCs. This sample's subset: CD45RA+ positively selected. The receptors here all came from a man aged 18-30 years in good health. Some clones in this sample may be carry-over from other donors' samples.

V is TRBV15 and J is TRBJ2-7; 7 positions agree with TRBD1. V was pared by 5 bases and J by 5 bases, with 9 bases of the junction left unmatched. The CDR3 contains 14 residues. The germline gives CDR1 LNHNV, CDR2 YYDKDF (reference sequence). CDR3 region: CATSVRQGRDEQYF. The DNA of the CDR3 is TGTGCCACCAGCGTCCGACAGGGAAGGGACGAGCAGTACTTC.

The genes are TRBV14 and TRBJ2-1; D perhaps matches TRBD2 (6 bases). The CDR3 length is 13 residues. Per the germline V gene, CDR1 is SGHDN and CDR2 is FVKESK. The V gene lost 4 bases and the J gene lost 4 bases, with 8 bases spanning the gap. CDR3 amino acids: CASSPDYYNEQFF. CDR3 bases: TGTGCCAGCAGCCCGGACTATTACAATGAGCAGTTCTTC.

Written as DNA, the CDR3 is TGCGCCAGCAGCTCAGGAGGGGACAACCCTTACAATGAGCAGTTCTTC. It codes for CASSSGGDNPYNEQFF. The rearrangement uses TRBV5-1 and TRBJ2-1, with D perhaps given as TRBD1 or TRBD2 (6 bases each). The CDR3 runs to 16 residues. The V gene lost 3 bases and the J gene lost 4 bases, with 17 bases spanning the gap. Germline V gene data show CDR1 as SGHRS and CDR2 as YFSETQ.

The gene calls are TRBV7-8 and TRBJ2-5; 8 bases align to TRBD1. CDR3 length: 14 residues. The junction had 4 bases not matched to a gene; V was cut back by 3 bases and J by 4 bases. Germline V gives CDR1 SGHVS, CDR2 FQNEAQ. The CDR3 DNA reads TGTGCCAGCAGCTTCCCGACAGGGGCAGAGACCCAGTACTTC. Translating gives CASSFPTGAETQYF.

The J gene is TRBJ1-2, the V gene TRBV19; D may be TRBD1 (6 bases). Germline loops: CDR1 LNHDA, CDR2 SQIVND (reference sequence). The CDR3 consists of 13 residues. V was shortened by 5 bases and J by 4 bases, with 11 bases between the two germline ends. The CDR3 reads CASSPGESYGYTF. The CDR3 coding sequence is TGTGCCAGTAGTCCAGGGGAGAGCTATGGCTACACCTTC.

V is TRBV19 and J is TRBJ1-5; D perhaps matches TRBD1 (6 bases). The CDR3 is 16 amino acids. Germline lookup yields CDR1 LNHDA and CDR2 SQIVND (reference sequence). With 2 bases removed from V and 7 bases from J, the gap between germline ends came to 18 bases. CDR3: CASSILRGKGGQPQHF. For the CDR3, the DNA is TGTGCCAGTAGTATACTCAGGGGCAAGGGGGGCCAGCCCCAGCATTTT.

This CDR3 is CASREETKQYF. The DNA for the CDR3 is TGTGCCAGCAGGGAGGAGACTAAGCAGTACTTC. The chain employs TRBV2 and TRBJ2-7; D may be TRBD2 (5 bases). The CDR3 sequence is 11 residues long. V lost 6 bases to trimming and J lost 8 bases, with 11 bases between them. The germline V gene has CDR1 SNHLY and CDR2 FYNNEI.

The chain has TRBV10-1 and TRBJ2-1; D gene ambiguous. Trimming shortened V by 6 bases and J by 9 bases, and 18 bases separated the two germline ends. The germline V gene has CDR1 WNHNN and CDR2 SYGVQD (reference sequence). This CDR3 spans 14 amino acids. The chain's CDR3 is CASSATRPHAEQFF. DNA for the CDR3: TGCGCCAGCAGCGCTACCAGACCCCACGCTGAGCAGTTCTTC.

The chain couples TRBV7-3 to TRBJ1-1; D unresolved. V was trimmed by 5 bases and J by 2 bases, leaving 12 bases between them. The CDR3 length is 14 residues. Germline lookup yields CDR1 SGHTA and CDR2 FQGTGA. CDR3 sequence (DNA): TGTGCCAGCAGCCCAAATTCGGGAAACACTGAAGCTTTCTTT. Its protein product is CASSPNSGNTEAFF.

The rearrangement uses TRBV7-3 and TRBJ2-1; D is unclear. Trimming left V 1 base short and J 0 bases short, with 10 bases between. The CDR3 is 16 residues long. In germline, CDR1 is SGHTA, CDR2 FQGTGA. CDR3 amino acids: CASSLNAPVSYNEQFF. DNA of the CDR3: TGTGCCAGCAGCTTAAACGCGCCGGTCTCCTACAATGAGCAGTTCTTC.

J is TRBJ2-3 and V is TRBV12-2; the listed D gene, TRBD2, was not tested against the DNA. TRBV12-2 is shown as a pseudogene. The CDR3 has 15 amino acids. CDR3 sequence (DNA): TGTGCAAGTCGCTCGAGAGGATCAACGACAGATACGCAGTATTTT. Residues: CASRSRGSTTDTQYF.

This clone was observed a handful of times. The gene calls are TRBV27 and TRBJ2-7, with TRBD2 as a possible D gene (5 bases). CDR3 length equals 13 residues. Germline lookup yields CDR1 MNHEY and CDR2 SMNVEV (reference sequence). V shed 5 bases and J shed 6 bases, with 14 bases lying between them. CDR3 loop: CASSQVRLAEQYF. The CDR3 DNA reads as TGTGCCAGCAGTCAAGTCCGGCTAGCCGAGCAGTACTTC.

Here the CDR3 DNA reads TGTGCCAGCTCACGCGGACAGGGGGGCTACAATGAGCAGTTCTTC. Translation gives CASSRGQGGYNEQFF. The rearrangement links TRBV18 to TRBJ2-1; 10 nucleotides align to TRBD1. From germline, CDR1 is KGHSH and CDR2 LQKENI. This CDR3 is built from 15 residues. The V segment lost 4 bases and the J segment 3 bases; nucleotides outside the gene matches: 3.

This chain connects TRBV19 to TRBJ2-3; 13 nucleotides match TRBD2. Germline assignment: CDR1 LNHDA and CDR2 SQIVND (reference sequence). This CDR3 contains 16 residues. With 6 bases clipped from V and 5 bases from J, the junction kept 8 bases outside the gene matches. The CDR3 sequence is CASSTTSGRTKDTQYF. CDR3 sequence (DNA): TGTGCCAGTAGCACGACTAGCGGGAGGACCAAAGATACGCAGTATTTT.

V and J are TRBV5-4 and TRBJ2-3, with D maybe TRBD2 (6 bases). CDR1 and CDR2 from the germline V gene are SGHNT and YYREEE (reference sequence). This CDR3 is built from 16 residues. V shed 5 bases and J shed 4 bases, with 20 bases lying between them. The DNA of the CDR3 is TGTGCCAGCAGACCCGATCCGGGAGTATGGGCAGATACGCAGTATTTT. It yields the protein CASRPDPGVWADTQYF.

This chain connects TRBV7-9 to TRBJ2-3; the D gene is possibly TRBD1 (6 bases). In germline, CDR1 is SEHNR, CDR2 FQNEAQ (reference sequence). The V gene lost 5 bases and the J gene lost 0 bases, with 12 bases spanning the gap. The CDR3 has 15 amino acids. For the CDR3, the DNA is TGTGCCAGCAGCACTGACAGGCCTAGCACAGATACGCAGTATTTT. Translated: CASSTDRPSTDTQYF.

The CDR3, as DNA: TGTGCCAGCAGCTCCGGGGCGGGGACCTACAATGAGCAGTTCTTC. Translation: CASSSGAGTYNEQFF. The chain combines TRBV11-2 with TRBJ2-1; TRBD2 might be the D (6 bases). Trimming removed 4 bases from V and 2 bases from J, with 12 bases in between. Germline V gene data show CDR1 as SGHAT and CDR2 as FQNNGV. The CDR3 is 15 amino acids.

V is TRBV5-4 and J is TRBJ1-6; D is unclear. Germline CDR1 is SGHNT and CDR2 is YYREEE (reference sequence). This CDR3 has 15 residues. Trimming took off 3 bases at V and 8 bases at J, with 15 bases between the two ends. The CDR3 is CASSSLAGKDSPLHF. The DNA for the CDR3 is TGTGCCAGCAGCTCATTGGCGGGAAAAGATTCACCCCTCCACTTT.

This chain joins TRBV7-2 and TRBJ2-7; 7 positions match TRBD2. Germline values: CDR1 SGHTA, CDR2 FQGNSA. V trimming: 2 bases; J trimming: 3 bases; junction bases outside the gene matches: 4. The CDR3 sequence is 14 residues long. The DNA for the CDR3 is TGTGCCAGCAGCTTATCTAGCGGTTACTACGAGCAGTACTTC. This translates into CASSLSSGYYEQYF.